The rows below give T cell receptor beta chains drawn from one sample of a study of OX40 agonist ivuxolimab in advanced cancers. Repertoires were generated with immunoSEQ multiplex PCR, while TCRdb's copy carries only in-frame clones and drops some. The sample records about 61,000 clones, around 92% being singletons. The sample in question was CD4+ or CD8+ T cells sorted from blood, obtained in a trial of the OX40 agonist ivuxolimab. These receptor sequences come from an adult with an advanced solid tumor such as melanoma, head and neck, liver or kidney cancer. Each CDR3 is given with its conserved first and last residue.

v_gene	j_gene	CDR3aa
TRBV30	TRBJ2-3	CAWSSSPPFDNRLADTQYF
TRBV30	TRBJ2-3	CAWGDNTDTQYF
TRBV5-6	TRBJ2-4	CASSSLGVGVPNIQYF
TRBV30	TRBJ1-6	CAWSKRAGGSYNSPLHF
TRBV30	TRBJ1-1	CAWVSYNTEAFF
TRBV11-2	TRBJ2-3	CASSSRDTQYF
TRBV25-1	TRBJ1-4	CASSEIQDLNEKLFF
TRBV28	TRBJ1-6	CASSLMGIYNSPLHF
TRBV28	TRBJ2-7	CASSDGISYEQYF
TRBV6-5	TRBJ1-2	CASSYFGSGAYGYTF
TRBV4-1	TRBJ1-5	CASSLTDGSYSNQPQHF
TRBV27	TRBJ2-3	CASTPVGSLATDTQYF
TRBV28	TRBJ1-5	CASSLWEGGNQPQHF
TRBV6-5	TRBJ1-1	CASSNLWGAFF
TRBV6-5	TRBJ1-2	CASSYSASRDNYGYTF
TRBV10-3	TRBJ2-1	CAIDRDGSYNEQFF
TRBV28	TRBJ2-7	CASSRYEQYF
TRBV2	TRBJ2-1	CASRRTSGGAQQFF
TRBV7-8	TRBJ2-7	CASSAGPLFSYEQYF
TRBV27	TRBJ2-1	CASSLGGVYNEQFF
TRBV30	TRBJ2-3	CAWSVESRGADTQYF
TRBV19	TRBJ2-7	CASSPTTGSYEQYF
TRBV28	TRBJ2-3	CASSLSGYTDTQYF
TRBV27	TRBJ1-2	CASRSFGGTDYGYTF
TRBV6-5	TRBJ2-1	CASSYSLAGQAFEQFF
TRBV28	TRBJ2-2	CASSLWVSLSGELFF
TRBV28	TRBJ2-2	CASSRRPGPGELFF
TRBV27	TRBJ1-4	CASSFTGGVEKLFF
TRBV6-4	TRBJ2-1	CASSEGQPNDEQFF
TRBV6-1	TRBJ1-2	CASTTGARYGYTF
TRBV4-1	TRBJ1-2	CASSQEQGDYGYTF
TRBV28	TRBJ2-7	CASSHAYEQYF
TRBV27	TRBJ2-4	CASSSNLGLAGNIQYF
TRBV7-9	TRBJ2-7	CASSHSSYEQYF
TRBV30	TRBJ1-1	CAWGQGNTEAFF
TRBV28	TRBJ1-1	CASGPRQGRTEAFF
TRBV5-1	TRBJ2-1	CASSLSLAGPNEQFF
TRBV30	TRBJ1-1	CAWNPLNTEAFF
TRBV27	TRBJ1-2	CASSPAGYGYTF
TRBV7-9	TRBJ2-3	CASSNEVRGDTQYF